The rows below give T cell receptor beta chains drawn from one sample of a study of cytomegalovirus exposure and HLA in healthy donors. The assay was immunoSEQ multiplex PCR, and TCRdb's table has in-frame clones only and misses some. There are about 160,000 clones in the sample; around 80% occur only once, and approximately 6.8% lies in the top ten. Input material: PBMCs. Receptor source: a male donor in good health and CMV-seropositive. Each CDR3 is given with its conserved first and last residue. D genes are given only for firm matches. Rows give clone size only sometimes, using once, few, many, or a class for an expanded clone.

>NA|TRBV10-3|NA|TRBJ2-2
CAISERGGNTGELFF
TGTGCCATCAGTGAGCGAGGGGGGAACACCGGGGAGCTGTTTTTT
>NA|TRBV28|NA|TRBJ2-6
CASRNPWVGERGANVLTF
TGTGCCAGCAGGAATCCTTGGGTGGGTGAGCGTGGGGCCAACGTCCTGACTTTC
>NA|TRBV9|NA|TRBJ2-2
CASRSSQVNTGELFF
TGTGCCAGCAGGTCTTCACAGGTCAACACCGGGGAGCTGTTTTTT
>NA|TRBV27|NA|TRBJ2-7
CASTDRTYEQYF
TGTGCCAGCACAGACAGGACCTACGAGCAGTACTTC
>few|TRBV6-5|NA|TRBJ1-3
CASSYSKQDSGNTIYF
TGTGCCAGCAGTTACTCGAAGCAGGACTCTGGAAACACCATATATTTT
>NA|TRBV10-3|NA|TRBJ2-7
CAISRTTFAYEQYF
TGTGCCATCAGTAGGACTACCTTCGCCTACGAGCAGTACTTC
>once|TRBV9|NA|TRBJ2-7
CASSVGLSGTSYEQYF
TGTGCCAGCAGCGTAGGGTTGAGCGGCACCTCCTACGAGCAGTACTTC
>NA|TRBV19|TRBD1|TRBJ1-4
CASSRGQGDKLFF
TGTGCCAGTAGTAGGGGACAGGGGGACAAACTGTTTTTT
>NA|TRBV30|NA|TRBJ2-5
CAWSPQGRAQYF
TGTGCCTGGAGTCCCCAGGGGAGGGCCCAGTACTTC
>NA|TRBV27|TRBD1|TRBJ2-7
CASRGQGRTYEQYF
TGTGCCAGCAGGGGACAGGGAAGAACCTACGAGCAGTACTTC
>NA|TRBV11-3|NA|TRBJ2-7
CASSLLRVTYEQYF
TGTGCCAGCAGCTTACTACGGGTTACCTACGAGCAGTACTTC
>once|TRBV5-1|TRBD1|TRBJ1-2
CASSFGGQGNYGYTF
TGCGCCAGCAGCTTCGGAGGACAGGGGAACTATGGCTACACCTTC
>NA|TRBV27|TRBD1|TRBJ2-7
CASSPRTGGVFYEQYF
TGTGCCAGCAGTCCCCGGACAGGGGGCGTTTTCTACGAGCAGTACTTC
>NA|TRBV27|TRBD1|TRBJ1-2
CASRGAGGGGYTF
TGTGCCAGCAGAGGGGCAGGGGGCGGGGGCTACACCTTC
>NA|TRBV7-8|NA|TRBJ1-1
CASSLVGAGTEAFF
TGTGCCAGCAGCTTAGTAGGGGCTGGAACTGAAGCTTTCTTT
>NA|TRBV5-1|TRBD2|TRBJ2-1
CASSLETPGLALNEQFF
TGCGCCAGCAGCCTGGAAACCCCGGGACTAGCGTTGAATGAGCAGTTCTTC
>NA|TRBV21-1|NA|TRBJ2-3
CASTTGFRRDTQYF
TGTGCCAGCACCACAGGGTTTAGAAGAGATACGCAGTATTTT
>once|TRBV7-2|TRBD2|TRBJ2-5
CASSFGLAGQETQYF
TGTGCCAGCAGCTTCGGACTAGCGGGACAAGAGACCCAGTACTTC
>few|TRBV7-2|NA|TRBJ1-5
CASSFAVENQPQHF
TGTGCCAGCAGCTTCGCAGTGGAGAATCAGCCCCAGCATTTT
>NA|TRBV19|NA|TRBJ1-5
CASSTYRDSNQPQHF
TGTGCCAGTAGTACGTACAGGGATAGCAATCAGCCCCAGCATTTT
>once|TRBV6-4|TRBD2|TRBJ2-3
CASSDSAMGLAGSDTQYF
TGTGCCAGCAGTGACTCAGCAATGGGACTAGCGGGATCAGATACGCAGTATTTT
>NA|TRBV2|TRBD1|TRBJ2-1
CARGTGGANEQFF
TGTGCCCGGGGGACAGGGGGCGCAAATGAGCAGTTCTTC
>NA|TRBV27|NA|TRBJ2-2
CASSLAGMNTGELFF
TGTGCCAGCAGTTTGGCAGGGATGAACACCGGGGAGCTGTTTTTT
>NA|TRBV28|NA|TRBJ1-5
CASSFGGLKQPQHF
TGTGCCAGCAGTTTCGGGGGGCTTAAACAGCCCCAGCATTTT
>NA|TRBV6-6|NA|TRBJ2-3
CASSSGGGRTDTQYF
TGTGCCAGCAGTTCCGGGGGCGGGAGAACAGATACGCAGTATTTT
>once|TRBV12-5|TRBD2|TRBJ2-1
CASVGGSSYNEQFF
TGTGCTAGTGTCGGCGGGAGCTCCTACAATGAGCAGTTCTTC
>NA|TRBV19|TRBD1|TRBJ1-4
CASSSRTGPNEKLFF
TGTGCCAGTAGCTCCAGGACAGGCCCTAATGAAAAACTGTTTTTT
>few|TRBV12-5|NA|TRBJ2-7
CASGLWGENRGRSGEQYF
TGTGCTAGTGGTTTGTGGGGGGAGAACCGCGGACGTTCGGGGGAGCAGTACTTC
>NA|TRBV5-1|TRBD1|TRBJ1-4
CASSPMDRGGEKLFF
TGCGCCAGCAGCCCGATGGACAGGGGTGGTGAAAAACTGTTTTTT
>NA|TRBV6-4|TRBD1|TRBJ1-1
CASSDTLRQGMNTEAFF
TGTGCCAGCAGTGACACCCTAAGACAGGGTATGAACACTGAAGCTTTCTTT
>once|TRBV18|NA|TRBJ2-7
CASSPNFSFGQWGGEQYF
TGTGCCAGCTCACCAAATTTTTCATTTGGACAATGGGGTGGCGAGCAGTACTTC
>few|TRBV7-9|TRBD2|TRBJ2-3
CASSPGTSGTDTQYF
TGTGCCAGCAGCCCCGGGACTAGCGGCACAGATACGCAGTATTTT
>NA|TRBV7-9|TRBD1|TRBJ1-6
CASRRTGGNSPLHF
TGTGCCAGCAGACGAACAGGGGGCAATTCACCCCTCCACTTT
>NA|TRBV5-6|NA|TRBJ2-7
CASLRRGGYDEQYF
TGTGCCAGCTTAAGACGAGGGGGTTATGACGAGCAGTACTTC
>NA|TRBV14|TRBD1|TRBJ1-6
CASSQKTGAGDSPLHF
TGTGCCAGCAGCCAGAAGACAGGGGCGGGGGATTCACCCCTCCACTTT
>NA|TRBV7-9|NA|TRBJ2-1
CSSSLAVFNEQFF
TGTTCCAGCAGCTTAGCTGTCTTCAATGAGCAGTTCTTC
>NA|TRBV19|TRBD1|TRBJ1-2
CASSSGTGGWGYTF
TGTGCCAGTAGTTCCGGGACAGGGGGATGGGGCTACACCTTC
>NA|TRBV28|NA|TRBJ1-3
CASSLFPGPSNTIYF
TGTGCCAGCAGTTTGTTCCCAGGGCCAAGCAACACCATATATTTT
>few|TRBV30|NA|TRBJ2-7
CAWSVTSGQGGYEQYF
TGTGCCTGGAGTGTAACGTCGGGGCAGGGGGGCTACGAGCAGTACTTC
>NA|TRBV5-1|TRBD2|TRBJ2-7
CASSLRPAGENEQYF
TGCGCCAGCAGCTTAAGACCGGCGGGAGAAAACGAGCAGTACTTC
>NA|TRBV30|TRBD1|TRBJ1-6
CAWSPGTVNSPLHF
TGTGCCTGGAGTCCCGGGACAGTAAATTCACCCCTCCACTTT
>once|TRBV5-1|NA|TRBJ2-7
CASSLGSGKWYEQYF
TGCGCCAGCAGCTTGGGTTCGGGGAAGTGGTACGAGCAGTACTTC
>NA|TRBV4-2|TRBD2|TRBJ2-7
CASSQVVARLADYEQYF
TGTGCCAGCAGCCAAGTAGTAGCGAGACTAGCGGATTACGAGCAGTACTTC
>once|TRBV10-3|NA|TRBJ2-1
CAIKELANEQFF
TGTGCCATCAAGGAGTTGGCCAATGAGCAGTTCTTC
>few|TRBV25-1|TRBD1|TRBJ2-1
CASRWTGPYNEQFF
TGTGCCAGCAGATGGACAGGTCCCTACAATGAGCAGTTCTTC
>once|TRBV9|NA|TRBJ1-4
CASSVGGTRTGYNEKLFF
TGTGCCAGCAGCGTAGGGGGTACGAGGACGGGGTATAATGAAAAACTGTTTTTT
>NA|TRBV28|NA|TRBJ2-7
CASSGGEQYF
TGTGCCAGCAGCGGAGGTGAGCAGTACTTC
>NA|TRBV19|TRBD1|TRBJ1-5
CATQDRGGLRPQHF
TGTGCCACACAGGACAGGGGAGGGTTGAGGCCCCAGCATTTT
>NA|TRBV19|TRBD1|TRBJ1-3
CASSPTGNGNTIYF
TGTGCCAGTAGTCCGACAGGGAATGGAAACACCATATATTTT
>NA|TRBV6-5|NA|TRBJ2-2
CASRPGTPDTGELFF
TGTGCCAGCAGACCCGGGACTCCGGACACCGGGGAGCTGTTTTTT
>NA|TRBV10-2|TRBD1|TRBJ2-2
CASSESMQGAGELFF
TGCGCCAGCAGTGAGTCGATGCAGGGGGCCGGGGAGCTGTTTTTT
>NA|TRBV2|TRBD2|TRBJ2-7
CASTGLAGNEQYF
TGTGCCAGCACCGGACTAGCGGGAAATGAGCAGTACTTC
>NA|TRBV7-9|NA|TRBJ1-1
CASTRDNPEAFF
TGTGCCAGCACCCGGGACAACCCTGAAGCTTTCTTT
>NA|TRBV4-2|NA|TRBJ1-5
CASSQGGQNQPQHF
TGTGCCAGCAGCCAAGGAGGGCAAAATCAGCCCCAGCATTTT
>NA|TRBV6-5|NA|TRBJ1-1
CASSYSSGVTEAFF
TGTGCCAGCAGTTACTCGTCAGGGGTTACTGAAGCTTTCTTT
>NA|TRBV28|NA|TRBJ2-1
CASTLPFDHGHEQFF
TGTGCCAGCACCCTACCGTTCGACCATGGACACGAGCAGTTCTTC
>NA|TRBV7-2|TRBD2|TRBJ2-7
CASTREGTYEQYF
TGTGCCAGCACTCGGGAGGGAACCTACGAGCAGTACTTC